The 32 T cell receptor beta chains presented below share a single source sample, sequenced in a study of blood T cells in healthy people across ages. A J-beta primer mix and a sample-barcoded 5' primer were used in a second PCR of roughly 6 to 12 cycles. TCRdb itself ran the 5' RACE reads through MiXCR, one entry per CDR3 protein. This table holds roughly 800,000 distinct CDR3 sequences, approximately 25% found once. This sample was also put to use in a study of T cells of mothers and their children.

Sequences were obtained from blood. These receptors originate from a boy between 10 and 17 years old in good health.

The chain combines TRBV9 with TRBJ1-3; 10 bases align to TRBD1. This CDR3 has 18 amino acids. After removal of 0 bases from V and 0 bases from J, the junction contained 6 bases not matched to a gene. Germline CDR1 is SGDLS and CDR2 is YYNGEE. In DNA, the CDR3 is TGTGCCAGCAGCGTAGCATCGGGACAGGGGAGCTCTGGAAACACCATATATTTT. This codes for CASSVASGQGSSGNTIYF.

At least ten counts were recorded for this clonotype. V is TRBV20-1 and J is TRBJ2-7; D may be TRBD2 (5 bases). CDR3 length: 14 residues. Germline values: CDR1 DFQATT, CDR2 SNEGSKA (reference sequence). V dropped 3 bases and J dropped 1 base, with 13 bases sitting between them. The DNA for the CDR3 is TGCAGTGCTAGTTTGGTAGCGAGGTCCTACGAGCAGTACTTC. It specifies CSASLVARSYEQYF.

The CDR3: CASSEYPPGVGRETQYF. CDR3 bases: TGTGCCAGCAGTGAATACCCCCCGGGGGTGGGGAGGGAGACCCAGTACTTC. This chain uses TRBV25-1 with TRBJ2-5; perhaps TRBD2 as D (6 bases). The length of the CDR3 is 17 residues. Germline loops: CDR1 MGHDK, CDR2 SYGVNS. Trimming took off 0 bases at V and 5 bases at J, with 19 bases between the two ends. The full variable domain, with the rest looked up from reference TRBV25-1 and TRBJ2-5, is EADIYQTPRYLVIGTGKKITLECSQTMGHDKMYWYQQDPGMELHLIHYSYGVNSTEKGDLSSESTVSRIRTEHFPLTLESARPSHTSQYLCASSEYPPGVGRETQYFGPGTRLLVL.

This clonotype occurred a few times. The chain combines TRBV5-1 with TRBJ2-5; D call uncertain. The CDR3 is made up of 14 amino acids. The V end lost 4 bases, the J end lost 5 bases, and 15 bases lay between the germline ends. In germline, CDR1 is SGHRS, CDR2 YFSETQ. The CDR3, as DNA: TGCGCCAGCAGCCTTGGTGGGCAGGTCGAGACCCAGTACTTC. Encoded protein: CASSLGGQVETQYF.

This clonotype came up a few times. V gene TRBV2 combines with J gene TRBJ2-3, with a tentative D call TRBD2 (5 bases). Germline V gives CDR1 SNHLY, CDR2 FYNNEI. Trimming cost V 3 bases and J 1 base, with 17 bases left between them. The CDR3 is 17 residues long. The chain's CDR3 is CASSDIVTRVGTDTQYF. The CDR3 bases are TGTGCCAGCAGTGATATTGTTACGAGGGTCGGCACAGATACGCAGTATTTT.

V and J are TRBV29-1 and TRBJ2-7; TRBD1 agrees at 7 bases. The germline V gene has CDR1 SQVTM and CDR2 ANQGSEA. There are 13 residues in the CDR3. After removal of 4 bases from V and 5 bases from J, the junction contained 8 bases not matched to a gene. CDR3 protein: CSVANRGSDEQYF. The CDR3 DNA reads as TGCAGCGTTGCGAACAGGGGAAGCGACGAGCAGTACTTC.

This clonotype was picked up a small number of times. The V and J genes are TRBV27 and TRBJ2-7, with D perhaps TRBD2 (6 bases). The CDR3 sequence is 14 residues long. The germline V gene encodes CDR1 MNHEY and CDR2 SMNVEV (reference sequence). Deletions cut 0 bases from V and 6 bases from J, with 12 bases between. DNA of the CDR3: TGTGCCAGCAGTTTATCATCGGGGGTGGCCGAGCAGTACTTC. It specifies CASSLSSGVAEQYF.

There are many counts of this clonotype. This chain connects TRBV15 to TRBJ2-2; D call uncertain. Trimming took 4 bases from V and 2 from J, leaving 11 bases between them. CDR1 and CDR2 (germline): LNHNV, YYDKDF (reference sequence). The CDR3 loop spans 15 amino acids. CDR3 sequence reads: CATSKTVDNTGELFF. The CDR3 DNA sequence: TGTGCCACCAGCAAAACCGTAGACAACACCGGGGAGCTGTTTTTT.

CDR3 loop: CASSSKGQATGEQYF. In DNA, the CDR3 is TGTGCCAGCAGCTCGAAGGGACAGGCTACAGGCGAGCAGTACTTC. The V gene is TRBV4-2, the J gene TRBJ2-7; TRBD1 matches at 8 bases. Per the germline V gene, CDR1 is LGHNA and CDR2 is YNFKEQ. The V segment lost 5 bases and the J segment 6 bases; nucleotides outside the gene matches: 12. The CDR3 has 15 amino acids.

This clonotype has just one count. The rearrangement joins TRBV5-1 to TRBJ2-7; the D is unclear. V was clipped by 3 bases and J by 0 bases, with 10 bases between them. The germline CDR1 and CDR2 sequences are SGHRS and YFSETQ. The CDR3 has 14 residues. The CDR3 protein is CASSSEDPSYEQYF. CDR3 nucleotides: TGCGCCAGCAGCTCGGAAGACCCCTCCTACGAGCAGTACTTC.

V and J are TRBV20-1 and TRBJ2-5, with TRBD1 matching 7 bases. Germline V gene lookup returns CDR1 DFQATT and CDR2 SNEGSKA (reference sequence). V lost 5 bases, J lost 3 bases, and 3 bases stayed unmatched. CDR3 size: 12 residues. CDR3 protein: CSARQGKETQYF. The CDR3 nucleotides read TGCAGTGCTCGACAGGGAAAAGAGACCCAGTACTTC.

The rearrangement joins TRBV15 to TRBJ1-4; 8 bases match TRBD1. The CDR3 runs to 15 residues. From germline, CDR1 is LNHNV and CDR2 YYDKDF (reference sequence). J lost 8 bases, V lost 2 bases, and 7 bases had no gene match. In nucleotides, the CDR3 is TGTGCCACCAGCAGATCCCAGGGGGCCCCGGAAAAACTGTTTTTT. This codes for CATSRSQGAPEKLFF.

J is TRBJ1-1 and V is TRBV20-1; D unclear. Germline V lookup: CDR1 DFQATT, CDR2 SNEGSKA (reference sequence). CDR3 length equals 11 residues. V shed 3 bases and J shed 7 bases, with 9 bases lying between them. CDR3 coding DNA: TGCAGTGCTAGGGGAGAGTATGAAGCTTTCTTT. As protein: CSARGEYEAFF.

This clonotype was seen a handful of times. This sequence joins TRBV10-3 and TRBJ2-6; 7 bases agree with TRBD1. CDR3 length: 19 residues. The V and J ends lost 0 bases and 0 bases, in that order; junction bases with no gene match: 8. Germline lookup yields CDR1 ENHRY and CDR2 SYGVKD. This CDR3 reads CAISESLVRGFSGANVLTF. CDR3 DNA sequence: TGTGCCATCAGTGAGTCGCTCGTCAGGGGGTTCTCTGGGGCCAACGTCCTGACTTTC.

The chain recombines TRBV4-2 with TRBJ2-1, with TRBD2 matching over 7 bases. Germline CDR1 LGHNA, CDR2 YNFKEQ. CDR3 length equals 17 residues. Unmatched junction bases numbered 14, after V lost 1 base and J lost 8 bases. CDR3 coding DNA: TGTGCCAGCAGCCAAGGAAGATGGGAGGGCCGAGTGGATGAGCAGTTCTTC. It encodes CASSQGRWEGRVDEQFF.

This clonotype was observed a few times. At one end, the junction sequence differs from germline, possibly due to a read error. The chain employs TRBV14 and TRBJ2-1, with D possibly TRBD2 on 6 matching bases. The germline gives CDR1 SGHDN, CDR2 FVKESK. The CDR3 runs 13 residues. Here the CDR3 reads CASSRASVDERFF. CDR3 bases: TGTGCCAGCAGCCGAGCTAGCGTGGATGAGCGGTTCTTC.

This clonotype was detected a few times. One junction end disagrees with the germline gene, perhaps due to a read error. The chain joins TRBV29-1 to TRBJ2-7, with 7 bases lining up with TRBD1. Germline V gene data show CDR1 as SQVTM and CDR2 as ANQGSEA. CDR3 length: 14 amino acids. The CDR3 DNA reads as TGCGGCGTGGGGACAGTATCTACCCGCTACGAGCAGTACTTC. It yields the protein CGVGTVSTRYEQYF.

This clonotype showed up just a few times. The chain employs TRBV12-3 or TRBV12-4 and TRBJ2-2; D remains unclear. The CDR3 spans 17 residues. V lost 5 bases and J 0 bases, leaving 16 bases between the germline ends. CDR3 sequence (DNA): TGTGCCAGCAGTCGTTCCCTAGAAATCTCGAACACCGGGGAGCTGTTTTTT. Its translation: CASSRSLEISNTGELFF.

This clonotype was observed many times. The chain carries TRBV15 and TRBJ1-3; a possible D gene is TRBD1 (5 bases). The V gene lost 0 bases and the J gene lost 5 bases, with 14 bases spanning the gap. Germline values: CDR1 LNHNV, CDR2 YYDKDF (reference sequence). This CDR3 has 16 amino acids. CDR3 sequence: CATSRDIAGSRNTIYF. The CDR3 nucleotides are TGTGCCACCAGCAGAGATATAGCAGGGTCGCGAAACACCATATATTTT. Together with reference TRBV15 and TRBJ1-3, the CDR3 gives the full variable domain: DAMVIQNPRYQVTQFGKPVTLSCSQTLNHNVMYWYQQKSSQAPKLLFHYYDKDFNNEADTPDNFQSRRPNTSFCFLDIRSPGLGDTAMYLCATSRDIAGSRNTIYFGEGSWLTVV.

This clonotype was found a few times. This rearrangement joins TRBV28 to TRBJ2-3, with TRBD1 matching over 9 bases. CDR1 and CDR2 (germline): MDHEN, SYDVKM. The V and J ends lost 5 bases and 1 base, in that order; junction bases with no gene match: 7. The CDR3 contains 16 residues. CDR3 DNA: TGTGCCAGCAGTACATTGCGGACAGGGGGCACAGATACGCAGTATTTT. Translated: CASSTLRTGGTDTQYF.

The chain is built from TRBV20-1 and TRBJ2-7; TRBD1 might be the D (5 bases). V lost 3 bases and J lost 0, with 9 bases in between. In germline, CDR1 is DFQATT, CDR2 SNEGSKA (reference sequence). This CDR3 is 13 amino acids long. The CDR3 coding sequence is TGCAGTGCTAGTCCCCAGGGCTCCTACGAGCAGTACTTC. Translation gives CSASPQGSYEQYF.

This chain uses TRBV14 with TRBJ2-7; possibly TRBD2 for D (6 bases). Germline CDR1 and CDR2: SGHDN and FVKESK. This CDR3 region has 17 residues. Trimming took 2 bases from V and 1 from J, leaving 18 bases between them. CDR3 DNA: TGTGCCAGCAGCCAACAAAGGGCCCGGACTAAATCCTACGAGCAGTACTTC. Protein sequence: CASSQQRARTKSYEQYF. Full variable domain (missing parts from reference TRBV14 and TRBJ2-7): EAGVTQFPSHSVIEKGQTVTLRCDPISGHDNLYWYRRVMGKEIKFLLHFVKESKQDESGMPNNRFLAERTGGTYSTLKVQPAELEDSGVYFCASSQQRARTKSYEQYFGPGTRLTVT.

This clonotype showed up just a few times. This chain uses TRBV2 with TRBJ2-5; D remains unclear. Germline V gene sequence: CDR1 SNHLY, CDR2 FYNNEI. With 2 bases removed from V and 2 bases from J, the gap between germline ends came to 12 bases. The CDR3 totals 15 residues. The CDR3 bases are TGTGCCAGCAGTGAACGTATAAGGAGTCAAGAGACCCAGTACTTC. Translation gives CASSERIRSQETQYF.

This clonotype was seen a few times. Here the CDR3 reads CASSSPAGGPADTQYF. CDR3 sequence (DNA): TGTGCCAGCAGTTCCCCGGCGGGGGGGCCGGCAGATACGCAGTATTTT. The rearrangement links TRBV12-3 or TRBV12-4 to TRBJ2-3; 9 bases match TRBD2. V lost 4 bases, J lost 4 bases, and 9 bases stayed unmatched. This CDR3 has 16 residues.

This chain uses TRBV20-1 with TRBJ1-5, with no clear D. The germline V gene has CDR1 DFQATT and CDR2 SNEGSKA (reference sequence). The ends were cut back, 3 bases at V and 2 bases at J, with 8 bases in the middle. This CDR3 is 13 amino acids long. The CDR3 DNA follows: TGCAGTGCTAGGGAAGTACGCAATCAGCCCCAGCATTTT. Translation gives CSAREVRNQPQHF.

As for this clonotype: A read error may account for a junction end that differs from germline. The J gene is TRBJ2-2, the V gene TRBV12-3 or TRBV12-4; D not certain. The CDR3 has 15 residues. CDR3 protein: CASSSTAEQAGELFF. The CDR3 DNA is TGTGCCAGTAGTTCGACTGCCGAGCAAGCCGGGGAGCTGTTTTTT.

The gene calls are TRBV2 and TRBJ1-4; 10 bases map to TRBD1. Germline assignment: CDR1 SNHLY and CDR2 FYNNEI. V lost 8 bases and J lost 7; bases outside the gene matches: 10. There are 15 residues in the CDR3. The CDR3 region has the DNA TGTGCCAGCCTTGGCCGTTGGACAGGGGGTGAAAAACTGTTTTTT. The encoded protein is CASLGRWTGGEKLFF.

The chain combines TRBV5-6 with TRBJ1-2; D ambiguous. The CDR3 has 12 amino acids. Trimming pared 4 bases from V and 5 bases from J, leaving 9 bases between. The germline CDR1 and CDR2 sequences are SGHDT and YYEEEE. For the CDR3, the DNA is TGTGCCAGCAGCCCATCTACGTATGGCTACACCTTC. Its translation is CASSPSTYGYTF.

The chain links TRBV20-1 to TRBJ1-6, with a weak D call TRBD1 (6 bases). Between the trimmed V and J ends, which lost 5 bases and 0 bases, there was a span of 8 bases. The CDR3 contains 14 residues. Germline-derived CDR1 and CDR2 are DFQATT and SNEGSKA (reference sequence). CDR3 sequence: CSAQGSSYNSPLHF. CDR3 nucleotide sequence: TGCAGTGCTCAGGGGAGCTCCTATAATTCACCCCTCCACTTT.

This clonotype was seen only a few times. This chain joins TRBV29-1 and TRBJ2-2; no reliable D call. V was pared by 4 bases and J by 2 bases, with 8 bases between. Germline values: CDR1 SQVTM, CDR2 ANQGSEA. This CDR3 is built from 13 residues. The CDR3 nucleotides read TGCAGCGTTGCAGCCCTTAACACCGGGGAGCTGTTTTTT. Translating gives CSVAALNTGELFF.

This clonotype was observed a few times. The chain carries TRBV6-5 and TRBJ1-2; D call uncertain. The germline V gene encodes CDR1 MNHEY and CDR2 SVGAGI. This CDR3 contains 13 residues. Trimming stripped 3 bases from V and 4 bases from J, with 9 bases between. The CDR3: CASSYGASYGYTF. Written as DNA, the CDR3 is TGTGCCAGCAGTTATGGCGCTAGCTATGGCTACACCTTC.

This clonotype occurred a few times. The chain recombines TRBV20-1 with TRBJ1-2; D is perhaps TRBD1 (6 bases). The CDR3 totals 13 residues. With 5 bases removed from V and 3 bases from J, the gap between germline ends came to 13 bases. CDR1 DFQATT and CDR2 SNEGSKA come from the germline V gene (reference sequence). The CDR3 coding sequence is TGCAGTGCTGGCGGAACAGGGTACTATGGCTACACCTTC. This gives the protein CSAGGTGYYGYTF.